This T cell receptor beta chain was recovered during a study of blood T cell repertoires in COVID-19. CDR1 and CDR2 from the germline V gene are MNHEY and SMNVEV (reference sequence). Trimming removed 3 bases at V and 1 base at J, with 13 bases between. CDR3 length: 16 amino acids. Exposed participants encountered a COVID-19 case during the 2 weeks preceding study entry. The assay was immunoSEQ multiplex PCR, and TCRdb's table has in-frame clones only and misses some. The repertoire holds approximately 270,000 clones, with 91% as singletons. This chain links TRBV27 with TRBJ1-5, with D possibly TRBD1 on 5 matching bases. This clonotype was sampled from a man in his forties or fifties who had been exposed to COVID-19. The sample taken for sequencing was PBMCs or T cells enriched from blood (not recorded which). The CDR3 loop reads CASSLTGDGSNQPQHF. DNA for the CDR3: TGTGCCAGCAGTTTGACGGGGGATGGGAGCAATCAGCCCCAGCATTTT.